Many counts were recorded for the clone carrying this T cell receptor beta chain. Its antigen is unknown. Time point in this sample: sample taken at primary tumor resection. No cell sorting; template was whole RNA from tumor, lung tissue or PBMC. The CDR3 has 13 amino acids. The germline V and J ends were trimmed by 2 bases and 6 bases, with 10 bases remaining between them. CDR1 and CDR2 (germline): SGHTA, FQGTGA. The presence of a unique molecular identifier marked each TCR cDNA molecule. TCRdb fed the 5' RACE reads into MiXCR, producing one record per CDR3 protein. The sample consists of 4,000 to 6,000 distinct CDR3 sequences, over 10% of them appearing once. This sample is drawn from a study of spatial heterogeneity in lung cancer. Study summary: Matched bulk RNA-seq yielded a T cell module score, and TCR transcript counts in tumor regions correlated strongly with that score. Study-wide results and caveats: Mutation counts in tumors were tracked by counts of expanded intratumoral alpha and beta TCRs.

The V call is TRBV7-3, the J call TRBJ1-1; D is ambiguous. The source material was lung tumor tissue, sampled at surgery. The receptor was isolated from a female donor with early-stage non-small cell lung cancer. CDR3 loop: CASSLAGIAEAFF. In DNA form, the CDR3 reads TGTGCCAGCAGCTTAGCAGGTATAGCTGAAGCTTTCTTT.